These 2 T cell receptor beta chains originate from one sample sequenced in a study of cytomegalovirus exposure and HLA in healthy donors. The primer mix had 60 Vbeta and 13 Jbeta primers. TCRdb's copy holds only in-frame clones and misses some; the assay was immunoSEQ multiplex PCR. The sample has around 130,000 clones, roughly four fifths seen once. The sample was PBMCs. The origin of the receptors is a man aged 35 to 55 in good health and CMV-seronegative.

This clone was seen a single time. CDR3 protein: CASSHGGLREKLFF. CDR3 DNA sequence: TGTGCCAGCAGTCATGGAGGGCTCAGGGAAAAACTGTTTTTT. The chain couples TRBV28 to TRBJ1-4; D not certain. There are 14 residues in the CDR3. V was cut by 5 bases and J by 8 bases, with 15 bases left in between. Germline loops: CDR1 MDHEN, CDR2 SYDVKM.

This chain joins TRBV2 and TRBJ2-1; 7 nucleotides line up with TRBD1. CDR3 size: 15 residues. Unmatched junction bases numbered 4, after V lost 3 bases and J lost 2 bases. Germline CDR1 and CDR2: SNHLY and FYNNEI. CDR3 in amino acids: CASSDDQGAYNEQFF. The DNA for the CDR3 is TGTGCCAGCAGTGACGATCAGGGGGCCTACAATGAGCAGTTCTTC.